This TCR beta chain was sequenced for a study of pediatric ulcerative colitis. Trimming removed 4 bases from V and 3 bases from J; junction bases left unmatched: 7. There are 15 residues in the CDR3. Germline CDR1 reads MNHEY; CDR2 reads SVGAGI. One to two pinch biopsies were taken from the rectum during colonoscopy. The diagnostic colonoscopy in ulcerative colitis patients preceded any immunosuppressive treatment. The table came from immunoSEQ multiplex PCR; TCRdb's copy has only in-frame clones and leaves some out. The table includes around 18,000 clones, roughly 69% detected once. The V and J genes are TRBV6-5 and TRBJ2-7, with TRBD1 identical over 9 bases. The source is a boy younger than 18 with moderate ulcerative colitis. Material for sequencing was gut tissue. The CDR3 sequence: CASSLDRGRSYEQYF. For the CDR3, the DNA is TGTGCCAGCAGTTTGGACAGGGGTAGAAGCTACGAGCAGTACTTC.